This entry features one T cell receptor (beta chain) sequence. The antigen remains unidentified. The entry originates in a study of lymphopenia after photon versus proton radiotherapy. Germline CDR1 SGHTA, CDR2 FQGNSA. V lost 5 bases and J lost 8, with 12 bases in between. The CDR3 totals 13 residues. Some clones are missing from TCRdb's copy, which holds only in-frame ones; the method was immunoSEQ multiplex PCR. Of about 24,000 clones in the sample, roughly 82% were seen once. Study findings and constraints: Larger post-nadir TCR diversity loss correlated inversely with survival in deceased patients. Relative stability marked proton patients; photon patients lost diversity and naive cells. Authors raise, but do not show, better survival with proton therapy.

This sequence originates from a man in his forties with gastric cancer. The material was peripheral blood, obtained from a patient treated with photon-based radiotherapy. This chain links TRBV7-2 with TRBJ2-2, with D possibly being TRBD1 or TRBD2 (5 bases each). The CDR3 sequence is CASSLGVLGELFF. For the CDR3, the DNA is TGTGCCAGCAGCCTGGGGGTGCTTGGGGAGCTGTTTTTT.